This TCR beta chain originates from a study of post-analysis software for immune sequencing data. Looking at the study overall: Included among the disease courses, which were recorded for the cohort, were relapsing-remitting, secondary progressive and progressive-relapsing multiple sclerosis. Points from the study as a whole: By F measure, strong co-clustering occurred among samples prepared in the same batch. Normalized Chao1 diversity in multiple sclerosis patients fell significantly below that of controls. Roughly five TRBV segments were more frequent in patients than controls; TRBV5-6, TRBV5-1 and TRBV20-1 belonged to this group.

This clonotype was counted only a few times. No antigen is known for it. Germline CDR1 SGHTA, CDR2 FQGNSA. CDR3 size: 13 residues. V lost 1 base and J lost 4, with 4 bases in between. The TCR beta cDNA libraries contained unique molecular identifiers. TCRdb re-called the PCR reads with MiXCR, one entry per CDR3 protein. The sample carries 650,000 to 850,000 distinct CDR3 sequences, 53% recorded once. The chain carries TRBV7-2 and TRBJ1-4, with no clear D. Sequencing used blood. This receptor was taken from a girl aged 5 to 17 with multiple sclerosis. The CDR3, as DNA: TGTGCCAGCAGCTTAGGGCTTAATGAAAAACTGTTTTTT. Its protein is CASSLGLNEKLFF.